This TCR beta chain is from a study of vaccination and CD4 T cells after COVID-19. Overall study context: Subjects got two shots of BNT162b2 or mRNA-1273 vaccine. For post-vaccine samples, collection took place a median roughly 72 days after dose two, ranging from 14 to 241. Control cultures received a CEFX pool, an HIV-1 Nef pool, or no peptide.

Note on this clonotype: Its cognate antigen is unknown.

Sequencing of DNA taken from cultured CD4+ T cells relied on the Oncomine TCR Beta short-read assay. TCRdb reprocessed the PCR reads via MiXCR and lists one record per CDR3 protein. The table has several thousand distinct CDR3 sequences, around 40% seen once. Specified treatment: roughly ten-day PBMC culture with coronavirus spike peptide pools or control peptides (ViraFEST assay). Gathered ahead of the COVID-19 pandemic (2011-2018) were the CD4+ T cells of the unexposed donor. Germline CDR1 and CDR2: LNHDA and SQIVND (reference sequence). The CDR3 has 12 amino acids. The sequence came from a human donor in good health. Sequencing was performed on CD4+ T cells from blood, cultured in vitro. The chain recombines TRBV19 with TRBJ1-3; a weak D match, TRBD1 (5 bases). CDR3 sequence (DNA): TGTGCTGGTGGGGGCTCTGGAAACACCATATATTTT. This encodes CAGGGSGNTIYF.